Listed here is a single T cell receptor beta chain. Its antigen is unknown. This sample is part of a study of post-analysis software for immune sequencing data. Per germline, CDR1 MNHEY and CDR2 SVGAGI. CDR3 length: 14 residues. Trimming cost V 6 bases and J 0 bases; bases outside gene matches: 1. General study points: Significantly lower normalized Chao1 diversity was seen in multiple sclerosis patients than in controls. Patients had higher frequencies than controls of four to six TRBV segments, including TRBV5-6, TRBV5-1 and TRBV20-1.

Unique molecular identifiers had been added to the TCR beta cDNA libraries. When about 1 to 11 million T cells were used, they gave a few hundred thousand cDNA molecules. A single record per CDR3 protein comes from TCRdb applying MiXCR to the PCR reads. This sample has approximately 630,000 distinct CDR3 sequences, with more than 50% found just once. The source material was blood. This chain uses TRBV6-5 with TRBJ1-2; TRBD1 matches at 10 bases. This receptor was identified in a girl aged 2 to 9 with multiple sclerosis. As DNA, the CDR3 is TGTGCCAGCAGAGACAGGGGGCCTAACTATGGCTACACCTTC. Protein product: CASRDRGPNYGYTF.